The entry that follows covers one T cell receptor beta chain sequence. The record originates from a study of OX40 agonist ivuxolimab in advanced cancers. Method: immunoSEQ multiplex PCR; TCRdb's copy keeps in-frame clones and lacks some. The sample lists roughly 76,000 clones, 70% to 90% occurring once. The ends were cut back, 0 bases at V and 3 bases at J, with 9 bases in the middle. Germline values: CDR1 SGHRS, CDR2 YFSETQ. The CDR3 is 14 residues long. The sample in question was CD4+ or CD8+ T cells sorted from blood, obtained in a trial of the OX40 agonist ivuxolimab. The chain couples TRBV5-1 to TRBJ2-5; D remains ambiguous. The TCR comes from an adult with an advanced solid tumor such as melanoma, head and neck, liver or kidney cancer. CDR3 in amino acids: CASSLGGLKETQYF. The CDR3 region has the DNA TGCGCCAGCAGCTTGGGTGGTTTGAAAGAGACCCAGTACTTC.